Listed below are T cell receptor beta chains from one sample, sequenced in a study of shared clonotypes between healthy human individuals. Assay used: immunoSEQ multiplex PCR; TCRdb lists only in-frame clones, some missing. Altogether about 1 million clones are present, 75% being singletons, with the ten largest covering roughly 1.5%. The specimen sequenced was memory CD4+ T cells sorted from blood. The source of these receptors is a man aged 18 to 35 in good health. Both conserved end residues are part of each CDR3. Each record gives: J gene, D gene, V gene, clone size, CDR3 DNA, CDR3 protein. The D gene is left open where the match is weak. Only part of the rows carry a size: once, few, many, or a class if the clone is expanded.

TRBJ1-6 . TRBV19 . TGTGCCAGTACCCCCTCCGGGTTCAATTCACCCCTCCACTTT CASTPSGFNSPLHF
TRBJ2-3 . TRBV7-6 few TGTGCCAGCAGCTTAGGAGGCTCCTACGGTGATACGCAGTATTTT CASSLGGSYGDTQYF
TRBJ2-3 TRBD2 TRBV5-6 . TGTGCCAGCAGCTTGAGGGCTAGCGGGAGGGCCGTAGATACGCAGTATTTT CASSLRASGRAVDTQYF
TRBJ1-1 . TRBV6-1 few TGTGCCAGCAGTGAAAATTTGGGGGCGAGGACTGAAGCTTTCTTT CASSENLGARTEAFF
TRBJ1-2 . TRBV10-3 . TGTGCCACATCGCAGGATCCTAACTATGGCTACACCTTC CATSQDPNYGYTF
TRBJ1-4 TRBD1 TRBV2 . TGTGCCAGCAGTTCGACAGGGGCGGGTGAAAAACTGTTTTTT CASSSTGAGEKLFF
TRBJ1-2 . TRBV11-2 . TGTGCCAGCAGCTTAGATATGGGGTTCTCCTATGGCTACACCTTC CASSLDMGFSYGYTF
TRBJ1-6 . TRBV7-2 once TGTGCCAGCAGCTTAATCGGGGGGGACTATAATTCACCCCTCCACTTT CASSLIGGDYNSPLHF
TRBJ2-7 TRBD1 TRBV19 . TGTGCCAGTACCGCGGGGACAGGGATCAACGAGCAGTACTTC CASTAGTGINEQYF
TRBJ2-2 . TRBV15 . TGTGCCACCAGCAGCAGGACCGGGGAGCTGTTTTTT CATSSRTGELFF
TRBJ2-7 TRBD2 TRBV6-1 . TGTGCCAGCAGTGAGGAAGTAGCGGGGGCCTACGAGCAGTACTTC CASSEEVAGAYEQYF
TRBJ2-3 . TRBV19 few TGTGCCAGCTCGGGACGGAAAGATACGTGGCAGTATTTT CASSGRKDTWQYF
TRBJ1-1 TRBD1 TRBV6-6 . TGTGCCAGCAGGATGATACAGGGGGCAGGGAACACTGAAGCTTTCTTT CASRMIQGAGNTEAFF
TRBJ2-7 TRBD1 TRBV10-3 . TGTGCCATCAGTGATAGTAGGGACAGGGCAAGAAACGAGCAGTACTTC CAISDSRDRARNEQYF
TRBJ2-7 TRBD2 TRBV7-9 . TGTGCCAGCAGCTTATTAGCGGGTTCCTACGAGCAGTACTTC CASSLLAGSYEQYF
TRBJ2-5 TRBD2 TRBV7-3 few TGTGCCAGCAGCTCTCAAGCGGGGCGAAGAGAGACCCAGTACTTC CASSSQAGRRETQYF
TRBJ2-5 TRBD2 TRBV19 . TGTGCCAGTAGTCCTCTAGCGGGAGAGACCCAGTACTTC CASSPLAGETQYF
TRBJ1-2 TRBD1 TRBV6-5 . TGTGCCAGCAGTTACGGGGGGACAGGGCAGCGCGGCTACACCTTC CASSYGGTGQRGYTF
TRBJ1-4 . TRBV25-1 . TGTGCCAGCTCATCGACATCCGCAACTAATGAAAAACTGTTTTTT CASSSTSATNEKLFF
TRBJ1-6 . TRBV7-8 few TGTGCCAGCAGCTTCGCGGCAGGGGATAATTCACCCCTCCACTTT CASSFAAGDNSPLHF
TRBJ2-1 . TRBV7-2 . TGTGCCAGCAGCCTCCGGGGGCCAGCGCTCCGCTCCTACAATGAGCAGTTCTTC CASSLRGPALRSYNEQFF
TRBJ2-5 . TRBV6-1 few TGTGCCAGCAGCCCGACGGAGTCCCAAGAGACCCAGTACTTC CASSPTESQETQYF
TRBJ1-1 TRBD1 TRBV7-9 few TGTGCCAGCAGCTTCGGACAGGGGTTCGAGGAAGCTTTCTTT CASSFGQGFEEAFF
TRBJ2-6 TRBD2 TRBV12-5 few TGTGCTAGTGGATGGACGGGGGGCTCTGGGGCCAACGTCCTGACTTTC CASGWTGGSGANVLTF
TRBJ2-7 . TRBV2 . TGTGCCAGCATCCCCGCCAGGCGGGCCGGGGAGCAGTACTTC CASIPARRAGEQYF
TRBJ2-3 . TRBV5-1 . TGCGCCAGCAGCTTGTACTTTGGAAGTCTCACAGATACGCAGTATTTT CASSLYFGSLTDTQYF
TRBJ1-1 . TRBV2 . TGTGCCAGCAGGGGGGGTAACACTGAAGCTTTCTTT CASRGGNTEAFF
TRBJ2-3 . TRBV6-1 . TGTGCCAGCAGTGCGTCGCGGGATACGCAGTATTTT CASSASRDTQYF
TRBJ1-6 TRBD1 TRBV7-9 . TGTGCCAGCAGCTTAGGGGCAGGGGGCTATAATTCACCCCTCCACTTT CASSLGAGGYNSPLHF
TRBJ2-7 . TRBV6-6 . TGTGCCAGCAGTCCCTCGGGGGAGTACGAGCAGTACTTC CASSPSGEYEQYF
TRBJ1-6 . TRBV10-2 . TGCGCCAGCAGTGCCATCGAGACCTATAATTCACCCCTCCACTTT CASSAIETYNSPLHF
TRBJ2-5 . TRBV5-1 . TGCGCCAGCAGCCGGGCAATTAAAGAGACCCAGTACTTC CASSRAIKETQYF
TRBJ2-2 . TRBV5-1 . TGCGCCAGCAGCCCTCTGGACTTGGGACTCAAGCTGTTTTTT CASSPLDLGLKLFF
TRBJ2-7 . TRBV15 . TGTGCCACCAGCACCTTCCTTTTCTACGAGCAGTACTTC CATSTFLFYEQYF
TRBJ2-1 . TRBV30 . TGTGCCTGGAGGTTTCAGGGGTACAATGAGCAGTTCTTC CAWRFQGYNEQFF
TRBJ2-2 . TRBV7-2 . TGTGCCAGCAGCCCCACCTGGTTGGCGGGGACCGGGGAGCTGTTTTTT CASSPTWLAGTGELFF
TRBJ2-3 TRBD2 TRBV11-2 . TGTGCCAGCAGCCCTTTCTTAGCGGGGGGGAACGCTGCGCAGTATTTT CASSPFLAGGNAAQYF
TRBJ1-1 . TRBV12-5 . TGTGCTAGTGGTTTAGAGGGAGTGGGGACTGAAGCTTTCTTT CASGLEGVGTEAFF
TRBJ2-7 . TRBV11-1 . TGTGCCAGCAGCCCTCGACTAGCCTACGAGCAGTACTTC CASSPRLAYEQYF
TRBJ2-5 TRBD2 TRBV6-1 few TGTGCCAGCAGTTCTGGTAGCGGGAGCGCAGAGACCCAGTACTTC CASSSGSGSAETQYF
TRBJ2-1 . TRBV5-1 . TGCGCCAGCAGCTTGGCTTCTTGGCCCTACAATGAGCAGTTCTTC CASSLASWPYNEQFF
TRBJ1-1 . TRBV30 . TGTGCCTGGAGTGAAAGGGGGGTAGGACCTGAAGCTTTCTTT CAWSERGVGPEAFF